This T cell receptor (beta chain) was documented in a study of CD8 T cells in ankylosing spondylitis. Regarding the study as a whole: A motif in TCR beta, a set of 8 or 9 highly homologous variants, appeared characteristic of ankylosing spondylitis blood. Earlier studies detected some motif variants in reactive arthritis synovial fluid and blood. Clones linked with disease were CD8+ and fairly uncommon in the peripheral blood. Significantly higher representation of disease-linked clones was reported for matched ankylosing spondylitis synovial fluid.

TCRdb called the 5' RACE reads again in MiXCR, with one record for every CDR3 protein. The table includes 210,000 or so distinct CDR3 sequences, approximately 7.6% detected once. This clonotype was seen once. What it binds is unknown. A much larger clone differs from this one at a single base, so this may be a read error. Material for sequencing was blood, either unsorted or a sorted T cell fraction (not recorded which). The TCR was taken from a female donor with ankylosing spondylitis or in good health (not recorded which).

The CDR3 bases are TGTGCCAGCAGTTCAGGGGCAGAGCCGCCCCAGCATTTT. Its translation is CASSSGAEPPQHF. The V call is TRBV28, the J call TRBJ1-5, with a tentative D call TRBD1 (6 bases). Germline CDR1 reads MDHEN; CDR2 reads SYDVKM. The CDR3 length is 13 residues. V lost 4 bases and J lost 9, with 13 bases in between.